These T cell receptor beta chains were read from a single sample in a study of T cell repertoires in cytomegalovirus infection. TCRdb re-analysed the reads in MiXCR, keeping a single row per CDR3 protein. The profile shows 400,000 or so distinct CDR3 sequences, roughly 30% of them singletons. Sequenced material: PBMCs. These receptors originate from a human donor in good health (CMV status not recorded). Some clones in this sample may be carry-over from other donors' samples. The CDR3 runs from the conserved cysteine through the conserved F or W. The order of the fields is J gene, V gene, D gene, clone size, CDR3 protein, CDR3 DNA. The D gene is left open where the match is weak. Some rows mark clone size as missing; the rest say once, few, many or name a class of expanded clone.

TRBJ1-3 | TRBV4-2 | - | once | CASSQEKGRVVGASGNTIYF | TGTGCCAGCAGCCAAGAGAAGGGTCGGGTTGTGGGGGCCTCTGGAAACACCATATATTTT
TRBJ2-1 | TRBV7-2 | - | few | CASSLLSTLEQFF | TGTGCCAGCAGCTTGCTCTCCACCCTTGAGCAGTTCTTC
TRBJ2-5 | TRBV7-2 | TRBD2 | many | CASSLGFSGGAGGKTQYF | TGTGCCAGCAGCTTAGGATTTAGCGGGGGGGCCGGGGGGAAGACCCAGTACTTC
TRBJ1-1 | TRBV6-6 | - | few | CASRGVHMNTEAFF | TGTGCCAGCAGGGGGGTGCACATGAACACTGAAGCTTTCTTT
TRBJ1-4 | TRBV7-2 | - | few | CASRAFKSTNEKLFF | TGTGCCAGCAGGGCTTTTAAGTCAACTAATGAAAAACTGTTTTTT
TRBJ2-5 | TRBV12-3/TRBV12-4 | - | many | CASSLPPVPTQYF | TGTGCCAGCAGTTTGCCCCCGGTGCCGACCCAGTACTTC
TRBJ1-2 | TRBV7-9 | - | many | CASSQGVSNGYTF | TGTGCCAGCAGCCAGGGAGTAAGCAATGGCTACACCTTC
TRBJ2-2 | TRBV6-2/TRBV6-3 | TRBD2 | - | CASSYRIAGVITGELFF | TGTGCCAGCAGTTACAGAATAGCGGGGGTGATCACCGGGGAGCTGTTTTTT
TRBJ1-2 | TRBV12-3/TRBV12-4 | - | - | CASSPRTELGYTF | TGTGCCAGCAGCCCCCGGACAGAACTTGGCTACACCTTC
TRBJ1-5 | TRBV4-3 | - | - | CASSQEDDGGSRNQPQHF | TGCGCCAGCAGCCAAGAAGACGATGGAGGGTCCCGCAATCAGCCCCAGCATTTT
TRBJ2-7 | TRBV7-9 | - | many | CASSDSGSKYEQYF | TGTGCCAGCAGCGATTCCGGGTCCAAGTACGAGCAGTACTTC
TRBJ1-4 | TRBV12-3/TRBV12-4 | TRBD1 | few | CASSLPGQRQKLFF | TGTGCCAGCAGTCTCCCGGGACAGCGTCAAAAACTGTTTTTT
TRBJ2-2 | TRBV12-3/TRBV12-4 | TRBD1 | many | CASNPDGTATGELFF | TGTGCCAGCAATCCTGATGGGACAGCCACCGGGGAGCTGTTTTTT
TRBJ2-7 | TRBV7-2 | - | many | CASSLTPGVSYEQYF | TGTGCCAGCAGCTTAACTCCGGGGGTTAGCTACGAGCAGTACTTC
TRBJ2-3 | TRBV15 | TRBD2 | - | CATSSNHGGSTDTQYF | TGTGCCACCAGCAGCAATCACGGGGGGAGCACAGATACGCAGTATTTT
TRBJ2-3 | TRBV2 | - | - | CASSFTGLKSDTQYF | TGTGCCAGCAGTTTCACAGGCTTGAAGTCGGATACGCAGTATTTT
TRBJ2-1 | TRBV20-1 | - | few | CSASRARNEQFF | TGCAGTGCTAGTCGGGCGCGGAATGAGCAGTTCTTC
TRBJ1-2 | TRBV15 | TRBD1 | - | CATSQGTGVYGYTF | TGTGCCACCAGCCAAGGGACAGGGGTTTATGGCTACACCTTC
TRBJ2-3 | TRBV12-5 | TRBD2 | - | CASGFERGNTDTQYF | TGTGCTAGTGGTTTCGAGCGGGGGAACACAGATACGCAGTATTTT
TRBJ2-1 | TRBV19 | - | - | CATSIVQSGEKFF | TGTGCCACTAGTATTGTCCAAAGCGGTGAGAAGTTCTTC
TRBJ1-5 | TRBV19 | - | - | CASSYLAWGLEYTQHF | TGTGCCAGTAGTTACTTAGCGTGGGGGCTGGAATATACGCAGCATTTT
TRBJ2-2 | TRBV2 | - | - | CASSVTVRGLNTGELFF | TGTGCCAGCAGTGTAACTGTTAGGGGACTCAACACCGGGGAGCTGTTTTTT
TRBJ1-5 | TRBV20-1 | - | - | CSADHLNRDQPQHF | TGCAGTGCCGATCACCTTAACAGGGATCAGCCCCAGCATTTT
TRBJ2-1 | TRBV7-6 | - | many | CASSLYGKDNEQFF | TGTGCCAGCAGCTTATACGGGAAGGACAATGAGCAGTTCTTC
TRBJ1-1 | TRBV5-1 | TRBD1 | - | CASSSGTGVYMNTEAFF | TGCGCCAGCAGCTCCGGGACAGGGGTCTACATGAACACTGAAGCTTTCTTT
TRBJ1-2 | TRBV4-1 | TRBD1 | - | CASSESTGGGDGYTF | TGCGCCAGCAGCGAATCGACAGGGGGGGGGGATGGCTACACCTTC
TRBJ2-2 | TRBV7-9 | - | many | CASSLLRAERNTGELFF | TGTGCCAGCAGCTTGTTGAGGGCAGAGAGAAACACCGGGGAGCTGTTTTTT